Only one count was recorded for the clone carrying this TCR beta chain. The sample comes from a study of blood T cell repertoires in COVID-19. Profiling relied on immunoSEQ multiplex PCR, and the TCRdb table lists in-frame clones only, not all of them. The repertoire has 150,000 or so clones, around 81% of them found once; the top ten carry under 15%. From germline, CDR1 is KGHSH and CDR2 LQKENI. This CDR3 contains 13 residues. Trimming pared 0 bases from V and 10 bases from J, leaving 10 bases between. V gene TRBV18 combines with J gene TRBJ2-1; D uncertain. The source of this sequence is a man between 65 and 79 years old who had recovered from COVID-19. Sequencing was done on a sample of peripheral blood. The CDR3 spells CASSPPGLREQFF. The CDR3 DNA sequence: TGTGCCAGCTCACCACCAGGTTTGAGGGAGCAGTTCTTC.